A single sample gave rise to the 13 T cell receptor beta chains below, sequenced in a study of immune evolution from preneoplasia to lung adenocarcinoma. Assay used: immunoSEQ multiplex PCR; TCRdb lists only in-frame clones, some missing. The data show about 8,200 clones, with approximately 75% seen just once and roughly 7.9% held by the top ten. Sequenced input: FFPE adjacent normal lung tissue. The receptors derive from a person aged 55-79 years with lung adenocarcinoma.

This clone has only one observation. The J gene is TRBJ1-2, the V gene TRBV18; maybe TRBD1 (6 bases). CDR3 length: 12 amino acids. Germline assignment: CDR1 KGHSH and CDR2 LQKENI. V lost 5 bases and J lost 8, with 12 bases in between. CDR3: CASSSGTWGYTF. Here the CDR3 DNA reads TGTGCCAGCTCATCCGGGACATGGGGCTACACCTTC.

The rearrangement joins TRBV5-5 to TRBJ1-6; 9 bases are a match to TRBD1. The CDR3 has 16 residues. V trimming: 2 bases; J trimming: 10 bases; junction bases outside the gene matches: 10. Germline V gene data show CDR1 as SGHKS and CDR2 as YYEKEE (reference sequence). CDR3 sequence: CASSFNRDRDSSPLHF. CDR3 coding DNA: TGTGCCAGCAGCTTTAACCGGGACAGGGATTCATCACCCCTCCACTTT.

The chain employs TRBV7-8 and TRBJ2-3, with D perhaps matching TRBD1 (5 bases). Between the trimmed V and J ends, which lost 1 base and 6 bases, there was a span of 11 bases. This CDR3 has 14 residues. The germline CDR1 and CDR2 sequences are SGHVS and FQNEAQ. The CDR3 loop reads CASSLEGPADTQYF. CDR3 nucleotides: TGTGCCAGCAGCTTAGAGGGGCCTGCGGATACGCAGTATTTT.

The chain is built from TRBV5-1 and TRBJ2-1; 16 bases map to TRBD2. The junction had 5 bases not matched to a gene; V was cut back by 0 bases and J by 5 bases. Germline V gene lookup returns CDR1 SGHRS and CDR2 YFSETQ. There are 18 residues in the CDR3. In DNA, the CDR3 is TGCGCCAGCAGCTTGGTACCGGGACTAGCGGGAGGGGACAATGAGCAGTTCTTC. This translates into CASSLVPGLAGGDNEQFF.

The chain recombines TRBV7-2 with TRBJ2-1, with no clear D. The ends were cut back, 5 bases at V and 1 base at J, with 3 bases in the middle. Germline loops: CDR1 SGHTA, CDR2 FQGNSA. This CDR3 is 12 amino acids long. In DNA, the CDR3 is TGTGCCAGCAGCACATCCTACAATGAGCAGTTCTTC. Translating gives CASSTSYNEQFF.

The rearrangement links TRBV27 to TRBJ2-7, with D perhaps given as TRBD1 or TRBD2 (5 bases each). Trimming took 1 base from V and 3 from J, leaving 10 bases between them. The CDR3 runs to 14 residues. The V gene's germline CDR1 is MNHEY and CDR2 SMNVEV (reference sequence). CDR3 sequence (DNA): TGTGCCAGCAGTTTATACGGGACCGTCTACGAGCAGTACTTC. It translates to CASSLYGTVYEQYF.

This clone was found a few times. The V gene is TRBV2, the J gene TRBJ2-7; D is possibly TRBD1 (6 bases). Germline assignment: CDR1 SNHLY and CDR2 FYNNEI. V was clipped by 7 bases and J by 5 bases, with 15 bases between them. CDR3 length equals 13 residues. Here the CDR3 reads CASTMTGYDEQYF. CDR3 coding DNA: TGTGCCAGCACCATGACAGGTTACGACGAGCAGTACTTC. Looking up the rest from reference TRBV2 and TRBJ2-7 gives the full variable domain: EPEVTQTPSHQVTQMGQEVILRCVPISNHLYFYWYRQILGQKVEFLVSFYNNEISEKSEIFDDQFSVERPDGSNFTLKIRSTKLEDSAMYFCASTMTGYDEQYFGPGTRLTVT.

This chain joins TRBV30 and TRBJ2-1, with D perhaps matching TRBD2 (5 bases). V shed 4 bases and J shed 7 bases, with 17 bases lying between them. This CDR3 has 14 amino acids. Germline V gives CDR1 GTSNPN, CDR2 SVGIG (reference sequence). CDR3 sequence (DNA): TGTGCCTGGAAGGACCCAGCGGAAGAGAATGAGCAGTTCTTC. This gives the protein CAWKDPAEENEQFF.

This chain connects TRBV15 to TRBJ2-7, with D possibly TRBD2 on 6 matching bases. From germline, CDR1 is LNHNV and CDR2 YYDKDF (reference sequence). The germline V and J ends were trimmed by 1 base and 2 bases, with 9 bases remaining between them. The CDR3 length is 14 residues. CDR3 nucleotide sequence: TGTGCCACCAGCAGAGCGCGGGGTACCTACGAGCAGTACTTC. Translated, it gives CATSRARGTYEQYF.

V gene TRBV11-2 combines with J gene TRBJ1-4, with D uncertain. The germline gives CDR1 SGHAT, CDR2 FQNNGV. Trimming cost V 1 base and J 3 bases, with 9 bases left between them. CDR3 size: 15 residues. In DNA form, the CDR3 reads TGTGCCAGCAGCTTAGCCGGTATTCCTAATGAAAAACTGTTTTTT. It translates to CASSLAGIPNEKLFF.

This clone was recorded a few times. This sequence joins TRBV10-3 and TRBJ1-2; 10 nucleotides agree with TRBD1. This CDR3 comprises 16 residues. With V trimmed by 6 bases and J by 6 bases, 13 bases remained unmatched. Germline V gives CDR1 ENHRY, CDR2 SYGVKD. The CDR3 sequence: CAIRTVTGGNKDGYTF. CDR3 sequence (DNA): TGTGCCATCAGGACCGTGACAGGGGGCAATAAGGATGGCTACACCTTC.

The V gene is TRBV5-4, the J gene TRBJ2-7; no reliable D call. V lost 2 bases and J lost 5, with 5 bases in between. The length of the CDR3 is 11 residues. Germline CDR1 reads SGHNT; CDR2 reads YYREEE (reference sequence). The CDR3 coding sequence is TGTGCCAGCAGCTTATTCGACGAGCAGTACTTC. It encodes CASSLFDEQYF.

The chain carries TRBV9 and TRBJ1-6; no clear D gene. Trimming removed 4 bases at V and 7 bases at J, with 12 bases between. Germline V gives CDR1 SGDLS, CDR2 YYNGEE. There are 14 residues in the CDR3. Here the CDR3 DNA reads TGTGCCAGCAGCCCCTCCTGGGCCAATTCACCCCTCCACTTT. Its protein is CASSPSWANSPLHF.